This T cell receptor beta chain was recorded in a study of T cell repertoires in cytomegalovirus infection. This clonotype was recorded many times. Its antigen is as yet unknown. TCRdb itself ran the reads through MiXCR, one entry per CDR3 protein. The profile shows 310,000 or so distinct CDR3 sequences, roughly 25% of them singletons. There are 17 residues in the CDR3. V lost 2 bases and J 0 bases, leaving 14 bases between the germline ends. Germline assignment: CDR1 SGHVS and CDR2 FQNEAQ. The sample was cultured PBMCs, taken from culture after CMV antigen stimulation. The J gene is TRBJ2-1, the V gene TRBV7-8, with no clear D. The sequence came from a human donor in good health (CMV status not recorded). Some clones in this sample may be carry-over from other donors' samples. The CDR3, as DNA: TGTGCCAGCAGCTTAACCTCCCAGCGAATCTCCTACAATGAGCAGTTCTTC. The encoded protein is CASSLTSQRISYNEQFF.